The rows below give T cell receptor beta chains drawn from one sample of a study of T cells in Graves' hyperthyroidism and ophthalmopathy. Via MiXCR, TCRdb re-called the multiplex PCR reads, giving one row per CDR3 protein. The table lists a few hundred thousand distinct CDR3 sequences, less than 20% of them singletons. What was sequenced was blood. The receptors derive from a woman younger than 30 with Graves' hyperthyroidism that later progressed to Graves' ophthalmopathy. CDR3s include the opening cysteine and the closing phenylalanine or tryptophan. The order of the fields is V gene, D gene, J gene, clone size, CDR3 protein, CDR3 DNA. The D gene is left open where the match is weak. Size values are once, few and many counts, or a class for expanded clones, and some rows have none.

TRBV7-2	-	TRBJ2-3	many	CASSYTTTDTQYF	TGTGCCAGCAGCTACACTACCACAGATACGCAGTATTTT
TRBV28	TRBD2	TRBJ2-1	many	CASSLGLAGVNEQFF	TGTGCCAGCAGTTTGGGGCTAGCGGGAGTCAATGAGCAGTTCTTC
TRBV20-1	-	TRBJ2-4	few	CSAKSTLAKNIQYF	TGCAGTGCCAAATCTACCTTAGCCAAAAACATTCAGTACTTC
TRBV5-1	TRBD1	TRBJ2-1	-	CASSLWPGTGGGNEQFF	TGCGCCAGCAGCTTGTGGCCAGGGACAGGGGGGGGCAATGAGCAGTTCTTC
TRBV6-6	-	TRBJ2-5	many	CASSYGQSQETQYF	TGTGCCAGCAGTTACGGTCAGAGCCAAGAGACCCAGTACTTC
TRBV11-3	TRBD2	TRBJ2-7	many	CASSLRAGANCEQYF	TGTGCCAGCAGCTTACGAGCGGGGGCAAATTGCGAGCAGTACTTC
TRBV29-1	TRBD2	TRBJ2-1	-	CSVTGLAGGPEQFF	TGCAGCGTTACGGGACTAGCGGGAGGGCCAGAGCAGTTCTTC
TRBV20-1	-	TRBJ1-6	many	CSARATTGWSPLHF	TGCAGTGCTAGAGCGACAACAGGGTGGTCACCCCTCCACTTT
TRBV4-1	TRBD1	TRBJ2-7	-	CASSSSGTGFYEQYF	TGCGCCAGCAGCTCGTCCGGGACAGGTTTTTACGAGCAGTACTTC
TRBV9	TRBD1	TRBJ1-4	many	CASSVGQALNEKLFF	TGTGCCAGCAGCGTCGGACAGGCCCTTAATGAAAAACTGTTTTTT
TRBV20-1	-	TRBJ2-1	-	CSARDRGGNYYNEQFF	TGCAGTGCTAGAGATCGGGGCGGGAATTATTACAATGAGCAGTTCTTC
TRBV28	-	TRBJ2-7	many	CASSTPTGPPSEQYF	TGTGCCAGCAGTACACCGACAGGCCCCCCGTCCGAGCAGTACTTC
TRBV7-9	-	TRBJ1-1	many	CASTFGGQVSSTEAFF	TGTGCCAGCACATTCGGGGGGCAGGTCTCGAGCACTGAAGCTTTCTTT
TRBV18	-	TRBJ2-3	few	CASSLSGAGVSDTQYF	TGTGCCAGCTCCCTATCGGGCGCAGGTGTCTCGGATACGCAGTATTTT
TRBV7-9	-	TRBJ2-7	many	CASSHGRYEQYF	TGTGCCAGCAGCCATGGGCGCTACGAGCAGTACTTC
TRBV7-2	-	TRBJ1-3	-	CASSWTRGNTIYF	TGTGCCAGCAGCTGGACACGCGGAAACACCATATATTTT
TRBV7-8	-	TRBJ1-1	many	CASSLVTGKNTEAFF	TGTGCCAGCAGCTTAGTTACCGGGAAGAACACTGAAGCTTTCTTT
TRBV3-1	TRBD2	TRBJ2-7	many	CASSQDLLAGIEQYF	TGTGCCAGCAGCCAAGATTTGCTAGCGGGAATCGAGCAGTACTTC
TRBV6-2/TRBV6-3	-	TRBJ2-5	many	CASSLGAVQETQYF	TGTGCCAGCAGCCTCGGGGCGGTTCAAGAGACCCAGTACTTC
TRBV5-1	TRBD1	TRBJ2-7	medium-sized	CASSLLGQGVEYEQYF	TGCGCCAGCAGCTTGTTGGGACAGGGGGTTGAGTACGAGCAGTACTTC
TRBV9	-	TRBJ2-1	few	CASSPAPGYNEQFF	TGTGCCAGCAGCCCAGCGCCTGGATACAATGAGCAGTTCTTC
TRBV7-8	TRBD2	TRBJ2-2	few	CASSLVGLGSGRARTGELFF	TGTGCCAGCAGCTTAGTAGGGTTGGGTAGCGGGAGGGCCCGCACCGGGGAGCTGTTTTTT
TRBV20-1	TRBD1	TRBJ1-3	-	CSAWNRQGASGNTIYF	TGCAGTGCCTGGAACCGCCAGGGGGCGTCTGGAAACACCATATATTTT
TRBV3-1	TRBD2	TRBJ2-7	many	CASSQDLAGGGVVEQYF	TGTGCCAGCAGCCAAGACCTAGCGGGAGGGGGCGTGGTGGAGCAGTACTTC
TRBV28	TRBD1	TRBJ2-1	many	CASSHGTDNEQFF	TGTGCCAGCAGCCACGGGACAGACAATGAGCAGTTCTTC
TRBV27	TRBD2	TRBJ2-3	-	CASQTSGSWTDTQYF	TGTGCCAGCCAGACTAGCGGGAGCTGGACAGATACGCAGTATTTT
TRBV12-3/TRBV12-4	TRBD1	TRBJ2-7	many	CASSYQQGNEQYF	TGTGCCAGCAGCTACCAACAGGGGAACGAGCAGTACTTC
TRBV29-1	TRBD1	TRBJ1-5	many	CSAGQGGNQPQHF	TGCAGCGCCGGGCAGGGGGGGAATCAGCCCCAGCATTTT
TRBV2	TRBD1	TRBJ1-2	many	CASSGQGFYGYTF	TGTGCCAGCAGTGGACAGGGGTTTTATGGCTACACCTTC
TRBV5-1	-	TRBJ1-5	many	CASSYRTDQPQHF	TGCGCCAGCAGCTACCGGACAGATCAGCCCCAGCATTTT
TRBV27	-	TRBJ2-7	many	CASSFDSDSHEQYF	TGTGCCAGCAGTTTTGACAGCGATAGCCACGAGCAGTACTTC
TRBV12-3/TRBV12-4	-	TRBJ2-5	many	CASSVSSPETQYF	TGTGCCAGCAGTGTTTCTTCGCCAGAGACCCAGTACTTC
TRBV5-1	TRBD2	TRBJ2-1	-	CASRDSGRAHNEQFF	TGCGCCAGCAGGGATAGCGGGAGGGCCCACAATGAGCAGTTCTTC
TRBV20-1	-	TRBJ2-5	few	CSARSPQGNGETQYF	TGCAGTGCTAGATCCCCGCAGGGGAATGGGGAGACCCAGTACTTC
TRBV9	-	TRBJ2-7	many	CASSADSLAYEQYF	TGTGCCAGCAGCGCGGACAGTCTTGCCTACGAGCAGTACTTC
TRBV6-1	TRBD2	TRBJ2-1	many	CASSDVSGSYNEQFF	TGTGCCAGCAGTGATGTAAGCGGGAGCTACAATGAGCAGTTCTTC
TRBV7-8	TRBD2	TRBJ2-7	many	CASGERASGSGEQYF	TGTGCCAGCGGAGAGAGGGCTAGCGGGAGTGGCGAGCAGTACTTC
TRBV11-2	TRBD1	TRBJ1-5	-	CASSPGQGTDQPQHF	TGTGCCAGCAGCCCCGGACAGGGGACCGATCAGCCCCAGCATTTT
TRBV25-1	TRBD2	TRBJ2-1	few	CASQDLSGHSSYNEQFF	TGTGCCAGCCAGGATCTTAGCGGGCATAGCTCCTACAATGAGCAGTTCTTC
TRBV2	-	TRBJ1-3	many	CASRDRDVRGNTIYF	TGTGCCAGCAGGGACCGGGACGTACGTGGAAACACCATATATTTT
TRBV28	TRBD1	TRBJ1-4	many	CASRTGGWEKLFF	TGTGCCAGCAGAACAGGGGGCTGGGAAAAACTGTTTTTT
TRBV24-1	-	TRBJ1-5	many	CATSGRDTQPQHF	TGTGCCACCAGTGGGCGGGACACTCAGCCCCAGCATTTT
TRBV10-3	-	TRBJ1-2	few	CAISEGGRYGYTF	TGTGCCATCAGTGAGGGCGGGAGGTATGGCTACACCTTC
TRBV15	TRBD2	TRBJ2-1	-	CATSRDSGSYNEQFF	TGTGCCACCAGCAGAGATAGCGGGAGCTACAATGAGCAGTTCTTC
TRBV4-1	TRBD2	TRBJ2-5	-	CASSQQTTSARQETQYF	TGCGCCAGCAGCCAACAGACTACTAGCGCCCGTCAAGAGACCCAGTACTTC
TRBV9	TRBD1	TRBJ1-6	few	CASSVGGTGSSPLHF	TGTGCCAGCAGCGTAGGGGGGACAGGGTCTTCACCCCTCCACTTT
TRBV6-5	-	TRBJ2-5	many	CASSYRAAGQETQYF	TGTGCCAGCAGTTATCGGGCTGCGGGGCAAGAGACCCAGTACTTC
TRBV7-9	-	TRBJ1-2	many	CASSLASRGFGYTF	TGTGCCAGCAGCTTAGCTTCCAGGGGTTTTGGCTACACCTTC
TRBV6-1	-	TRBJ1-1	-	CASAPFDYTEAFF	TGTGCCAGCGCCCCCTTTGATTACACTGAAGCTTTCTTT
TRBV2	TRBD2	TRBJ2-3	few	CASMYPGTSWAHSTDTQYF	TGTGCCAGCATGTACCCCGGGACTAGCTGGGCCCATAGCACAGATACGCAGTATTTT
TRBV28	-	TRBJ2-1	many	CASRAHDNEQFF	TGTGCCAGCAGAGCACACGACAATGAGCAGTTCTTC
TRBV2	-	TRBJ2-2	few	CALRQGGRFESLTGELFF	TGTGCCCTACGGCAGGGGGGAAGATTTGAATCCCTGACCGGGGAGCTGTTTTTT
TRBV5-8	TRBD1	TRBJ2-3	many	CASSVGQGGFTDTQYF	TGTGCCAGCAGCGTGGGACAGGGAGGGTTCACAGATACGCAGTATTTT
TRBV5-1	TRBD2	TRBJ2-5	-	CANSLLAGVETQYF	TGCGCCAACAGCTTGTTAGCGGGAGTGGAGACCCAGTACTTC
TRBV4-3	-	TRBJ1-5	-	CASSQDGLVSTDTQHF	TGCGCCAGCAGCCAAGACGGTCTGGTATCAACAGATACGCAGCATTTT
TRBV19	-	TRBJ1-1	once	CASSITSPLVRLATAMNTEAFF	TGTGCCAGTAGTATAACTTCCCCACTAGTCCGACTAGCGACAGCCATGAACACTGAAGCTTTCTTT
TRBV6-1	-	TRBJ2-7	many	CASSFDSLAEQYF	TGTGCCAGCAGTTTCGACAGCCTAGCCGAGCAGTACTTC